A selection of T cell receptor beta chains follows, all from one sample in a study of T cell repertoires in ileal Crohn's disease. Produced via immunoSEQ multiplex PCR; TCRdb's table is partial and in-frame only. This table has approximately 4,500 clones, around 74% appearing once. Sequencing was carried out using ileal tissue. The receptor set was obtained from an adult with Crohn's disease. CDR3s include the opening cysteine and the closing phenylalanine or tryptophan. Fields, in order: V gene, clone size, J gene, D gene, CDR3 DNA, CDR3 protein. The D gene is left open where the match is weak. Size is stated for part of the rows, as once, few or many counts, or as a class when the clone is expanded.

TRBV27	-	TRBJ2-2	TRBD1	TGTGCCAGCAGTTTATTTGGGCAGGGGGCCGGGGAGCTGTTTTTT	CASSLFGQGAGELFF
TRBV5-1	-	TRBJ1-2	-	TGCGCCAGCAGCTTGGACAGGGTTGGCTATGGCTACACCTTC	CASSLDRVGYGYTF
TRBV11-2	-	TRBJ1-1	-	TGTGCCAGCAGCCCGTTTAGGGGGAACACTGAAGCTTTCTTT	CASSPFRGNTEAFF
TRBV25-1	-	TRBJ2-7	-	TGTGCCAGCAGTGACCTGCAGGTCTACGAGCAGTACTTC	CASSDLQVYEQYF
TRBV6-6	-	TRBJ1-2	-	TGTGCCAGCAGTCAAAACAGGGTGGGTGGCTACACCTTC	CASSQNRVGGYTF
TRBV20-1	-	TRBJ2-5	-	TGCAGTGCTAGCAAACAAGGGGCCCAGTACTTC	CSASKQGAQYF
TRBV10-3	few	TRBJ2-2	TRBD2	TGTGCCACCCATCCGGGGGGGAGCACCGGGGAGCTGTTTTTT	CATHPGGSTGELFF
TRBV5-4	-	TRBJ1-6	TRBD1	TGTGCCAGCAGCTGGATCGGACAGGGAATGAAGGAATCACCCCTCCACTTT	CASSWIGQGMKESPLHF
TRBV14	medium-sized	TRBJ2-5	-	TGTGCCAGCAGCCAAGATCGATCGGGGACCCAGTACTTC	CASSQDRSGTQYF
TRBV4-2	-	TRBJ2-5	-	TGTGCCAGCAGCCAAGCCAGGGAAGAGACCCAGTACTTC	CASSQAREETQYF
TRBV6-5	-	TRBJ1-2	TRBD1	TGTGCCAGCAGTACTAACAGGGGGCGAGGTGGCTACACCTTC	CASSTNRGRGGYTF
TRBV25-1	-	TRBJ2-7	TRBD2	TGTGCCAGCAGTGAAACCGTAGCGGGGGGACTCTACGAGCAGTACTTC	CASSETVAGGLYEQYF
TRBV30	once	TRBJ1-4	-	TGTGCCTCCTACCATGAAAAACTGTTTTTT	CASYHEKLFF
TRBV7-8	few	TRBJ2-4	-	TGTGCCAGCAGCTCCGGGTCCAAAAACATTCAGTACTTC	CASSSGSKNIQYF
TRBV28	-	TRBJ2-5	-	TGTGCCAGCACAACAGGGTGGGAAGAGACCCAGTACTTC	CASTTGWEETQYF
TRBV5-1	-	TRBJ1-1	-	TGCGCCAGCAGCGACGGGGGTGACACTGAAGCTTTCTTT	CASSDGGDTEAFF
TRBV30	once	TRBJ1-1	-	TGTGCCTGGAGTGTTAGACAGTTGAGGACTGAAGCTTTCTTT	CAWSVRQLRTEAFF
TRBV10-3	-	TRBJ2-3	TRBD2	TGTGCCATCAGGATACAAAGTGAGGGAGGGATCATAGATACGCAGTATTTT	CAIRIQSEGGIIDTQYF
TRBV10-2	-	TRBJ2-3	-	TGCGCCAGCAACGCGCAGGGGATCGATACGCAGTATTTT	CASNAQGIDTQYF
TRBV7-7	-	TRBJ2-2	-	TGTGCTAGCAGCTTAGCTGCGGGGGCTACCGGGGAGCTGTTTTTT	CASSLAAGATGELFF
TRBV7-9	-	TRBJ1-1	TRBD1	TGTGCCAGCAGCCAAGGGGGCCATAACACTGAAGCTTTCTTT	CASSQGGHNTEAFF
TRBV11-2	-	TRBJ2-7	-	TGTGCCAGCAGCTCAACTACGGGACTTACCTACGAGCAGTACTTC	CASSSTTGLTYEQYF
TRBV29-1	-	TRBJ1-1	-	TGCAGCGTTACGGCCCCACCTATGCGGGCTGAAGCTTTCTTT	CSVTAPPMRAEAFF
TRBV5-1	once	TRBJ1-2	-	TGCGCCAGCAGCTTCAGGGCCCCCCTGGATGGCTACACCTTC	CASSFRAPLDGYTF
TRBV5-1	once	TRBJ1-1	-	TGCGCCAGCAGGTCAGGGGCGTTGGGGAACACTGAAGCTTTCTTT	CASRSGALGNTEAFF
TRBV2	few	TRBJ1-5	-	TGTGCCAGCAGTGTAAACCGTCAGGACAATCAGCCCCAGCATTTT	CASSVNRQDNQPQHF
TRBV6-1	-	TRBJ2-7	-	TGTGCCAGCAGTGAAGCGGGGCCGTCGTCCTCCTACGAGCAGTACTTC	CASSEAGPSSSYEQYF
TRBV5-4	-	TRBJ2-1	TRBD1	TGTGCCAGCAGCTCAGGACAGGGGAACTACAATGAGCAGTTCTTC	CASSSGQGNYNEQFF
TRBV9	-	TRBJ2-3	TRBD2	TGTGCCAGCAGCGCCCGCGGACTAGCGGTAACAGATACGCAGTATTTT	CASSARGLAVTDTQYF
TRBV5-1	-	TRBJ2-1	TRBD1	TGCGCCAGCAGCCCGACAGGGCACATCAACAATGAGCAGTTCTTC	CASSPTGHINNEQFF
TRBV23-1	-	TRBJ1-3	TRBD1	TGCGCCAGCAGAATGACAGGGGGTTACACCATATATTTT	CASRMTGGYTIYF
TRBV29-1	-	TRBJ2-6	TRBD1	TGCAGCGTTGAGCCCTTTAAACAGGGGGCAGTAAGTGGGGCCAACGTCCTGACTTTC	CSVEPFKQGAVSGANVLTF
TRBV14	-	TRBJ2-1	TRBD2	TGTGCCAGCAGCCTCCTGGGACTAGCGGGGGATGAGCAGTTCTTC	CASSLLGLAGDEQFF
TRBV5-6	-	TRBJ2-3	TRBD1	TGTGCCAGCAGAACGAAAAGTATAACAGGGGCAGATACGCAGTATTTT	CASRTKSITGADTQYF
TRBV18	few	TRBJ2-7	TRBD1	TGTGCCAGCTCACCATGGACAGGGGGCGCAACCTCGACCTACGAGCAGTACTTC	CASSPWTGGATSTYEQYF
TRBV5-1	-	TRBJ2-4	-	TGCGCCAGCAGCTTGGTCGACAGAAAGAGTACTAACATTCAGTACTTC	CASSLVDRKSTNIQYF
TRBV9	-	TRBJ2-5	-	TGTGCCAGCAGCCGATTAGCTTATTCAGGGGAGACCCAGTACTTC	CASSRLAYSGETQYF
TRBV28	-	TRBJ1-2	-	TGTGCCAGCCTGTCAGGGAAAGTTAATGGCTACACCTTC	CASLSGKVNGYTF
TRBV27	-	TRBJ2-1	TRBD2	TGTGCCAGCAGTTTATCCCCTAGCGGGTCAGGGGAGCAGTTCTTC	CASSLSPSGSGEQFF
TRBV5-8	-	TRBJ1-2	TRBD1	TGTGCCAGCAGTCAGAAGGGTGGACAGGGGGTAATCGATGGCTACACCTTC	CASSQKGGQGVIDGYTF
TRBV6-1	-	TRBJ1-2	-	TGTGCCAGCAGTCCGGCTAACTATGGCTACACCTTC	CASSPANYGYTF
TRBV6-5	once	TRBJ2-1	TRBD1	TGTGCCAGCAGTTACTCGGGGACAGAGGGAAAGATGGGGCAGTTCTTC	CASSYSGTEGKMGQFF
TRBV19	-	TRBJ2-1	-	TGTGCCAGTAGTAGGGTAGCGATAACTCTCTACAATGAGCAGTTCTTC	CASSRVAITLYNEQFF
TRBV5-8	-	TRBJ2-3	-	TGTGCCAGCAGCTTGGCCGCCGGGAGCTCCACGAAAGATACGCAGTATTTT	CASSLAAGSSTKDTQYF
TRBV19	once	TRBJ2-7	-	TGTGCCAGTAGTATGGGCAGCTACTACGAGCAGTACTTC	CASSMGSYYEQYF
TRBV7-8	-	TRBJ2-3	-	TGTGCCAGCAGCTTAGCGAGAAAGCTCACTAGCACAGATACGCAGTATTTT	CASSLARKLTSTDTQYF
TRBV29-1	few	TRBJ2-3	-	TGCAGCGTTGAAGATAGGGAGCGGGTAAGCACAGATACGCAGTATTTT	CSVEDRERVSTDTQYF
TRBV20-1	few	TRBJ2-3	-	TGCAGTGCGCCGGCCGGAGGAGCGCAGTATTTT	CSAPAGGAQYF
TRBV6-1	-	TRBJ1-2	TRBD1	TGTGCCAGCAGTGAAGCTTCGGGACAGGGGTCCTTGGACACCTTC	CASSEASGQGSLDTF